This T cell receptor beta chain was captured in a study of blood T cell repertoires in COVID-19. Participants spanned ages about 18 to 100 years and resided in roughly 26 US areas. Clinical history as reported by participants underpinned cohort assignment. Per the original data handling: Amplifying reference gene primers gave estimates of nucleated cell counts. Clones were read by immunoSEQ multiplex PCR, and TCRdb kept only the in-frame ones, dropping some. The V and J calls and the clone size are those of that table, but D and trimming were determined from the DNA. The data hold roughly 360,000 clones, with around 87% observed a single time. Trimming took off 7 bases at V and 3 bases at J, with 12 bases between the two ends. The germline gives CDR1 KGHSH, CDR2 LQKENI. The CDR3 has 13 amino acids.

The receptor was derived from a man aged 30 to 39 who had recovered from COVID-19. The V gene is TRBV18, the J gene TRBJ1-1; the D gene is possibly TRBD1 (6 bases). Sequencing was carried out using PBMCs or T cells enriched from blood (not recorded which). CDR3 in DNA: TGTGCCAGCTTTGAGGGGGGGTACACTGAAGCTTTCTTT. This sequence encodes CASFEGGYTEAFF.